This entry lists 21 T cell receptor beta chains sequenced from one sample in a study of T-cell reconstitution after alpha-beta-depleted transplantation in children. A library of TCRbeta sequences, prepared with unique molecular identifiers, was generated. From the PCR reads, TCRdb called clonotypes with MiXCR, one entry per CDR3 protein. The table lists 490,000 or so distinct CDR3 sequences, under 15% of them singletons. This specimen was PBMCs from the stem cell graft donor, taken from the stem cell graft. These receptor sequences come from a human donor who donated a stem cell graft to a child with combined immunodeficiency.

V is TRBV15 and J is TRBJ2-1; D remains ambiguous. The V gene lost 2 bases and the J gene lost 0 bases, with 11 bases spanning the gap. In germline, CDR1 is LNHNV, CDR2 YYDKDF (reference sequence). There are 16 residues in the CDR3. CDR3 DNA: TGTGCCACCAGCAGACTTAAGAGGAGCTCCTACAATGAGCAGTTCTTC. Protein: CATSRLKRSSYNEQFF.

In this sample, this clonotype turned up a few times. V is TRBV14 and J is TRBJ2-1, with unresolved D. Germline values: CDR1 SGHDN, CDR2 FVKESK. There are 13 residues in the CDR3. V lost 1 base to trimming and J lost 8 bases, with 9 bases between them. DNA for the CDR3: TGTGCCAGCAGCCAAGCAAAGTTCGATGAGCAGTTCTTC. Translated: CASSQAKFDEQFF.

This clonotype has ten or more counts. The rearrangement uses TRBV5-5 and TRBJ1-5, with 7 bases lining up with TRBD1. After removal of 1 base from V and 4 bases from J, the junction contained 5 bases not matched to a gene. CDR3 length: 15 amino acids. Germline V gives CDR1 SGHKS, CDR2 YYEKEE (reference sequence). CDR3 residues: CASSLSGTVNQPQHF. CDR3 DNA: TGTGCCAGCAGCTTGTCAGGGACAGTAAATCAGCCCCAGCATTTT.

This clonotype was found a few times. V gene TRBV11-3 combines with J gene TRBJ1-1, with D tentatively TRBD1 (6 bases). V was pared by 4 bases and J by 10 bases, with 19 bases between. The CDR3 has 14 residues. The germline V gene encodes CDR1 SGHNT and CDR2 YENEEA. CDR3 in amino acids: CASSYSPGVDRAFF. CDR3 DNA sequence: TGTGCCAGCAGCTACTCCCCAGGGGTAGACCGAGCTTTCTTT.

V usage is TRBV7-6 and J usage is TRBJ2-2, with D perhaps matching TRBD2 (5 bases). V was pared by 5 bases and J by 0 bases, with 13 bases between. The CDR3 loop spans 16 amino acids. CDR1 is SGHVS and CDR2 is FNYEAQ in the germline V gene. The CDR3 here is CASSLDSGANTGELFF. The CDR3 DNA reads TGTGCCAGCAGCCTCGATTCCGGGGCGAACACCGGGGAGCTGTTTTTT.

This clonotype was recorded at least ten times. The V call is TRBV20-1, the J call TRBJ2-7; a possible D gene is TRBD2 (7 bases). The CDR3 has 13 residues. Trimming took 5 bases from V and 7 from J, leaving 18 bases between them. In germline, CDR1 is DFQATT, CDR2 SNEGSKA (reference sequence). CDR3 sequence reads: CSAPKGGLGEQYF. The CDR3 DNA reads TGCAGTGCTCCTAAGGGGGGGTTGGGGGAGCAGTACTTC.

This clonotype was counted between two and nine times. The chain couples TRBV30 to TRBJ2-7, with 9 bases lining up with TRBD1. This CDR3 spans 15 amino acids. Germline CDR1 and CDR2: GTSNPN and SVGIG (reference sequence). The junction had 6 bases not matched to a gene; V was cut back by 0 bases and J by 3 bases. The CDR3 DNA follows: TGTGCCTGGAGTGTGGGTCCGGGACAGGGCTACGAGCAGTACTTC. Its translation: CAWSVGPGQGYEQYF.

This clonotype was observed a handful of times. V gene TRBV27 combines with J gene TRBJ2-2; D perhaps matches TRBD1 (5 bases). V dropped 8 bases and J dropped 1 base, with 8 bases sitting between them. The germline V gene encodes CDR1 MNHEY and CDR2 SMNVEV (reference sequence). CDR3 size: 13 residues. The CDR3 protein is CASVRENTGELFF. DNA for the CDR3: TGTGCCAGCGTCAGGGAGAACACCGGGGAGCTGTTTTTT.

The gene calls are TRBV4-2 and TRBJ2-4; D unclear. V lost 0 bases, J lost 7 bases, and 13 bases lay in between. CDR3 length: 15 residues. CDR1 and CDR2 from the germline V gene are LGHNA and YNFKEQ. The chain's CDR3 is CASSQEFGPGNIQYF. The CDR3, as DNA: TGTGCCAGCAGCCAAGAGTTTGGGCCGGGCAACATTCAGTACTTC.

The rearrangement links TRBV7-2 to TRBJ2-1; the D gene is possibly TRBD2 (5 bases). Trimming left V 2 bases short and J 4 bases short, with 15 bases between. This CDR3 contains 16 residues. Germline V CDR1 and CDR2: SGHTA, FQGNSA. The DNA of the CDR3 is TGTGCCAGCAGCTTACCCCGGGGAAGCCATTACAATGAGCAGTTCTTC. Its translation: CASSLPRGSHYNEQFF.

This clonotype was observed at least ten times. This chain joins TRBV12-3 or TRBV12-4 and TRBJ2-5, with D maybe TRBD1 (6 bases). V was shortened by 3 bases and J by 4 bases, with 15 bases between the two germline ends. The CDR3 has 15 residues. CDR3 loop: CASSFAGGRRETQYF. The CDR3 nucleotides read TGTGCCAGCAGTTTTGCTGGGGGCAGGAGAGAGACCCAGTACTTC.

J is TRBJ1-1 and V is TRBV15; D is unclear. The germline CDR1 and CDR2 sequences are LNHNV and YYDKDF (reference sequence). This CDR3 is 16 amino acids long. The germline V and J ends were trimmed by 2 bases and 1 base, with 14 bases remaining between them. As DNA, the CDR3 is TGTGCCACCAGCAGACCCTTAGGGCACCCGAACACTGAAGCTTTCTTT. Translating it yields CATSRPLGHPNTEAFF.

The sample holds a few counts of this clonotype. The chain links TRBV5-1 to TRBJ2-6; no clear D. Per germline, CDR1 SGHRS and CDR2 YFSETQ. The CDR3 length is 18 residues. V gave up 0 bases and J gave up 0 bases, with 13 bases separating them. CDR3 loop: CASSLADHQFSGANVLTF. CDR3 nucleotide sequence: TGCGCCAGCAGCTTGGCAGACCATCAATTCTCTGGGGCCAACGTCCTGACTTTC.

Ten or more counts support this clonotype. V usage is TRBV27 and J usage is TRBJ2-1; TRBD2 aligns across 10 bases. J gave up 0 bases and V 4 bases, and 6 bases lay outside the gene matches. Germline CDR1 MNHEY, CDR2 SMNVEV (reference sequence). This CDR3 has 17 amino acids. CDR3 coding DNA: TGTGCCAGCAGTTACTCCGGGACTAGCGTCTCCTACAATGAGCAGTTCTTC. The encoded protein is CASSYSGTSVSYNEQFF.

This clonotype occurred a few times. The chain employs TRBV5-1 and TRBJ2-2; the D call may be TRBD1 or TRBD2 (6 bases each). The ends were cut back, 0 bases at V and 3 bases at J, with 12 bases in the middle. Germline V CDR1 and CDR2: SGHRS, YFSETQ. This CDR3 contains 16 residues. CDR3 bases: TGCGCCAGCAGCTTGGATGGGGGGCGTTACACCGGGGAGCTGTTTTTT. It yields the protein CASSLDGGRYTGELFF.

At least ten counts were recorded for this clonotype. This sequence joins TRBV12-3 or TRBV12-4 and TRBJ1-1, with D possibly TRBD1 on 5 matching bases. The CDR3 consists of 16 residues. V was clipped by 3 bases and J by 1 base, with 15 bases between them. The CDR3 here is CASSLSLTDPNTEAFF. The CDR3 nucleotides read TGTGCCAGCAGTTTGAGTTTGACAGACCCGAACACTGAAGCTTTCTTT.

This clonotype was picked up a small number of times. The chain has TRBV10-3 and TRBJ2-3, with TRBD1 identical over 10 bases. This CDR3 has 15 amino acids. V lost 5 bases, J lost 6 bases, and 8 bases stayed unmatched. Germline V gene data show CDR1 as ENHRY and CDR2 as SYGVKD. CDR3 bases: TGTGCCATCAGTTCCGGGACAGGGGCGGCGGATACGCAGTATTTT. Its protein is CAISSGTGAADTQYF.

The chain recombines TRBV6-1 with TRBJ1-1; 7 bases map to TRBD1. Germline loops: CDR1 MNHNS, CDR2 SASEGT. The CDR3 is 15 residues long. The V gene end was trimmed by 7 bases and the J gene end by 1 base; junction bases not matched to a gene: 9. In DNA, the CDR3 is TGTGCCAGCACCAACGGGGGGACAGCGAACACTGAAGCTTTCTTT. It yields the protein CASTNGGTANTEAFF.

V usage is TRBV20-1 and J usage is TRBJ2-5; tentative D call: TRBD1 (6 bases). The CDR3 covers 17 residues. CDR1 DFQATT and CDR2 SNEGSKA come from the germline V gene (reference sequence). Trimming took off 2 bases at V and 1 base at J, with 20 bases between the two ends. The DNA for the CDR3 is TGCAGTGCTAGAATAGGGGCCGACAGGTACCCCCAAGAGACCCAGTACTTC. Encoded protein: CSARIGADRYPQETQYF.

The sample holds many counts of this clonotype. The J gene is TRBJ2-5, the V gene TRBV5-1, with a possible D match to TRBD2 (5 bases). Germline CDR1 reads SGHRS; CDR2 reads YFSETQ. The CDR3 is made up of 13 amino acids. Between the trimmed V and J ends, which lost 2 bases and 5 bases, there was a span of 10 bases. CDR3 region: CASSLRTDETQYF. For the CDR3, the DNA is TGCGCCAGCAGCTTAAGGACTGACGAGACCCAGTACTTC.

This clonotype was counted ten times or more. The CDR3 region has the DNA TGTGCCACTGATGGGGGACGCTACAATGAGCAGTTCTTC. This encodes CATDGGRYNEQFF. This rearrangement joins TRBV10-3 to TRBJ2-1, with D possibly called TRBD1 or TRBD2 (5 bases each). Germline V gene lookup returns CDR1 ENHRY and CDR2 SYGVKD. The CDR3 extends over 13 amino acids. V dropped 10 bases and J dropped 3 bases, with 13 bases sitting between them.